This T cell receptor beta chain was recovered during a study of long-term antiretroviral therapy in people with HIV. Overall study results and limits: Before ART, certain clones expanded, and these dominated the repertoire at all time points.

Regarding this clone: Its antigen is unknown.

Survey-level resolution applied to immunoSEQ assay v3.0. A target of 40,000-50,000 T-cell genomes per sample was set for sequencing. This table comes from immunoSEQ multiplex PCR, and its TCRdb copy is limited to in-frame clones, with some not included. The sample includes tens of thousands of clones, 70% to 90% seen only once; the top ten take 13%. The CDR3 has 18 amino acids. V lost 5 bases and J 0 bases, leaving 23 bases between the germline ends. Germline V gene data show CDR1 as PRHDT and CDR2 as FYEKMQ (reference sequence). Each specimen consisted of roughly 1-11 million cryopreserved PBMC prior to extraction of DNA.

Specimen: unsorted PBMCs, collected 1.1 years after starting antiretroviral therapy. The clonotype comes from a man between 18 and 35 years old with HIV. This chain links TRBV13 with TRBJ2-7, with a weak D call TRBD2 (6 bases). The CDR3 DNA reads as TGTGCCAGCAGCCCCGAGGGTAGCGGAACATTAAACTCCTACGAGCAGTACTTC. Translation gives CASSPEGSGTLNSYEQYF.